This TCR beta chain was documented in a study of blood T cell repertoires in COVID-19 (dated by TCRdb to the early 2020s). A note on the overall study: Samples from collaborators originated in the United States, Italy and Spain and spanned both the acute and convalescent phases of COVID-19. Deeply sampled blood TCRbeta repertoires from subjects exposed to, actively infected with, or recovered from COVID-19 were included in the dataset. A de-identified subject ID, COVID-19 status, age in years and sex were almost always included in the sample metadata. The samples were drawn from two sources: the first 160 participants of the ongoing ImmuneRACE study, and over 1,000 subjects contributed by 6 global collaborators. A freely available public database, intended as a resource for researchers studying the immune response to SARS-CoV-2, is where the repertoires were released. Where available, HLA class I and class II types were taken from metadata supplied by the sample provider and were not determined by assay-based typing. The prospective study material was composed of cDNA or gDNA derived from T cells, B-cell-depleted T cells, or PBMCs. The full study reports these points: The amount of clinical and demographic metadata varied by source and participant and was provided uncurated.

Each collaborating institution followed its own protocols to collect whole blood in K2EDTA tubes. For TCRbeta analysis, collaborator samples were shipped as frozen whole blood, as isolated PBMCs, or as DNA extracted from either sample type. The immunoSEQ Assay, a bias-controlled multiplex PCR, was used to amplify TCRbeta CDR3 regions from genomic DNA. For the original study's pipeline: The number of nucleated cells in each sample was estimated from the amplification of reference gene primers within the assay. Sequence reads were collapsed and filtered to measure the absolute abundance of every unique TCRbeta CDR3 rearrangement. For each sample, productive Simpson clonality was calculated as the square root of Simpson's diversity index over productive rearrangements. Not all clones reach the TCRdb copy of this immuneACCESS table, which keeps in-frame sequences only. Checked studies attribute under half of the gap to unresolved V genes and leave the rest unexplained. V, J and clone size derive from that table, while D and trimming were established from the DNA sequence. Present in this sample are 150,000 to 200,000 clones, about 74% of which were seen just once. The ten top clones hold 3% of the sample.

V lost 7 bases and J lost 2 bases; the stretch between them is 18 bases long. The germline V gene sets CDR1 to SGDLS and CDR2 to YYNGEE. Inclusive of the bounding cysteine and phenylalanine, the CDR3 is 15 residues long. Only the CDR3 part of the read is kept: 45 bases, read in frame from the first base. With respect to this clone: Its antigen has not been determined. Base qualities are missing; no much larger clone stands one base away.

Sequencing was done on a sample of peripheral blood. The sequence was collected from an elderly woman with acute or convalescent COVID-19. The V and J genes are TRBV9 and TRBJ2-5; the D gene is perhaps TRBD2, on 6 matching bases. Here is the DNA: TGTGCCAGCTCCCCCGTGTGGGGGAGGCAAGAGACCCAGTACTTC. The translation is CASSPVWGRQETQYF.